Included here is one T cell receptor (beta chain) sequence, with context. What it binds is not known. PCR employed 60 Vbeta and 13 Jbeta primers. The assay was immunoSEQ multiplex PCR, and TCRdb's table has in-frame clones only and misses some. The data contain about 200,000 clones, approximately 80% of them singletons. The data derive from a study of cytomegalovirus exposure and HLA in healthy donors. Study conclusions and caveats: The authors enumerated 150 to 200 TCR beta chains as linked to cytomegalovirus. There were a few CMV-associated chains whose specificity for CMV antigens was confirmed in vitro. Several of the most significant clusters appeared, in a later analysis, to be linked to common viral pathogens.

The CDR3 has 15 amino acids. The junction had 7 bases not matched to a gene; V was cut back by 0 bases and J by 6 bases. The germline V gene encodes CDR1 SGHRS and CDR2 YFSETQ. In nominal health when sampled, donors likely had unrecorded immune exposures nonetheless. The chain combines TRBV5-1 with TRBJ2-7; 9 nucleotides line up with TRBD2. The receptor was isolated from a male donor in good health and CMV-seronegative. The sequenced sample was PBMCs. The DNA of the CDR3 is TGCGCCAGCAGCTTGGTTGGCGGGAGGGCCCTCGAGCAGTACTTC. Amino acid sequence: CASSLVGGRALEQYF. The variable domain in full, completed from reference TRBV5-1 and TRBJ2-7, reads KAGVTQTPRYLIKTRGQQVTLSCSPISGHRSVSWYQQTPGQGLQFLFEYFSETQRNKGNFPGRFSGRQFSNSRSEMNVSTLELGDSALYLCASSLVGGRALEQYFGPGTRLTVT.